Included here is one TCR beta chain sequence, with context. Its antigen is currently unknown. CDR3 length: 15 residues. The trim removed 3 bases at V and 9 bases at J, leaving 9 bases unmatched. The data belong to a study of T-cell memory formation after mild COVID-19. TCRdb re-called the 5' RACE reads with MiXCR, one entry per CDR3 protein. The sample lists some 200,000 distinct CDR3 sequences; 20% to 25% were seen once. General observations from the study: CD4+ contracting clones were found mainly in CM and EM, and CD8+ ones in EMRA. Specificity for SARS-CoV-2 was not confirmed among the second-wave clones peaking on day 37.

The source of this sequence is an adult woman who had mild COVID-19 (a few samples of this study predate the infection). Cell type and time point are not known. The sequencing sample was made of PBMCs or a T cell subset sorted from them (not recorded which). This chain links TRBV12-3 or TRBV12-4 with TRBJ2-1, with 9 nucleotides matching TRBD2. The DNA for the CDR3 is TGTGCCAGCAGTTTCCAAGCGGGAGGATCGGGTGAGCAGTTCTTC. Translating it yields CASSFQAGGSGEQFF.